Each of the 27 T cell receptor beta chains below was sequenced from the same sample in a study of T-cell memory formation after mild COVID-19. MiXCR, run by TCRdb on the 5' RACE reads, gives a single entry per CDR3 protein. The data show roughly 260,000 distinct CDR3 sequences, with 16% seen just once and roughly 3.6% held by the top ten. The specimen was PBMCs or a T cell subset sorted from them (not recorded which). These TCRs come from a man between 18 and 35 years old who had mild COVID-19 (a few samples of this study predate the infection). Cell type and time point are not known.

V is TRBV5-1 and J is TRBJ2-5; weak D call: TRBD2 (6 bases). This CDR3 is 14 amino acids long. CDR1 and CDR2 from the germline V gene are SGHRS and YFSETQ. V lost 7 bases to trimming and J lost 5 bases, with 18 bases between them. CDR3 loop: CASALGGMRETQYF. The CDR3 DNA is TGCGCCAGCGCCCTTGGGGGGATGAGGGAGACCCAGTACTTC.

The table lists this clonotype with a few counts. This chain connects TRBV29-1 to TRBJ2-5, with 12 bases matching TRBD1. V shed 3 bases and J 5 bases; nucleotides not matched to a gene: 4. The V gene's germline CDR1 is SQVTM and CDR2 ANQGSEA. CDR3 length: 14 amino acids. DNA for the CDR3: TGCAGCGTTGAGGGACAGGGGGCCCGGGAGACCCAGTACTTC. Translation: CSVEGQGARETQYF.

The table lists this clonotype with a few counts. The chain employs TRBV7-2 and TRBJ2-5; 11 bases fit TRBD2. This CDR3 comprises 15 residues. The V gene's germline CDR1 is SGHTA and CDR2 FQGNSA. V shed 7 bases and J 5 bases; nucleotides not matched to a gene: 9. The CDR3 loop is CASTVSGGGLETQYF. The CDR3 coding sequence is TGTGCCAGCACCGTTAGCGGGGGGGGGCTTGAGACCCAGTACTTC.

This clonotype was observed a few times. V gene TRBV2 combines with J gene TRBJ2-6, with D possibly TRBD1 on 5 matching bases. Germline lookup yields CDR1 SNHLY and CDR2 FYNNEI. With 6 bases removed from V and 0 bases from J, the gap between germline ends came to 9 bases. The CDR3 consists of 15 residues. CDR3: CASRQGDSGANVLTF. CDR3 DNA: TGTGCCAGCAGGCAGGGCGACTCTGGGGCCAACGTCCTGACTTTC.

The chain joins TRBV4-2 to TRBJ2-3; 9 bases are shared with TRBD2. The CDR3 length is 16 residues. Germline V gene data show CDR1 as LGHNA and CDR2 as YNFKEQ. Germline trimming cut 1 base from V and 1 base from J; bases unmatched to any gene: 3. The CDR3: CASSQVAGDRTDTQYF. The CDR3 nucleotides are TGTGCCAGCAGCCAAGTAGCGGGGGACCGCACAGATACGCAGTATTTT.

The chain joins TRBV7-2 to TRBJ2-1; either TRBD1 or TRBD2 may fit D (5 bases each). The V and J ends lost 4 bases and 0 bases respectively, with 16 bases between them. This CDR3 spans 17 amino acids. Germline V gives CDR1 SGHTA, CDR2 FQGNSA. This CDR3 reads CASSSGAAGFSYNEQFF. Written as DNA, the CDR3 is TGTGCCAGCAGCTCCGGGGCAGCCGGATTCTCCTACAATGAGCAGTTCTTC.

The rearrangement joins TRBV19 to TRBJ1-1; D ambiguous. V gave up 1 base and J gave up 4 bases, with 16 bases separating them. CDR1 LNHDA and CDR2 SQIVND come from the germline V gene (reference sequence). The CDR3 runs to 16 residues. The chain's CDR3 is CASSIAGSGQVTEAFF. The CDR3, as DNA: TGTGCCAGTAGTATAGCTGGGAGTGGGCAGGTCACTGAAGCTTTCTTT.

This clonotype appeared a few times. This rearrangement joins TRBV12-3 or TRBV12-4 to TRBJ1-4; TRBD1 matches at 7 bases. This CDR3 region has 14 residues. The V segment lost 6 bases and the J segment 7 bases; nucleotides outside the gene matches: 8. The CDR3 DNA is TGTGCCAGCAGCTACAGGGGTCTGGGTGAAAAACTGTTTTTT. Its translation is CASSYRGLGEKLFF.

This clonotype was counted ten times or more. The J gene is TRBJ2-5, the V gene TRBV4-3; D uncertain. CDR1 and CDR2 (germline): LGHNA, YSLEER. This CDR3 contains 17 residues. Trimming cost V 1 base and J 1 base, with 16 bases left between them. CDR3 protein: CASSQGRVRAFQETQYF. The CDR3 coding sequence is TGCGCCAGCAGCCAAGGCCGAGTCCGGGCCTTCCAAGAGACCCAGTACTTC.

In this sample, this clonotype turned up a few times. This sequence joins TRBV19 and TRBJ1-1; 9 bases match TRBD1. Germline V gives CDR1 LNHDA, CDR2 SQIVND (reference sequence). The CDR3 spans 15 residues. V trimming: 5 bases; J trimming: 2 bases; junction bases outside the gene matches: 6. CDR3 protein: CASSASDRGNTEAFF. In nucleotides, the CDR3 is TGTGCCAGTAGTGCCTCGGACAGGGGCAACACTGAAGCTTTCTTT. Combining the CDR3 with reference TRBV19 and TRBJ1-1 gives the whole variable domain DGGITQSPKYLFRKEGQNVTLSCEQNLNHDAMYWYRQDPGQGLRLIYYSQIVNDFQKGDIAEGYSVSREKKESFPLTVTSAQKNPTAFYLCASSASDRGNTEAFFGQGTRLTVV.

This clonotype was observed a handful of times. The chain employs TRBV29-1 and TRBJ2-7; 11 positions agree with TRBD1. Germline V lookup: CDR1 SQVTM, CDR2 ANQGSEA. With V trimmed by 4 bases and J by 0 bases, 5 bases remained unmatched. CDR3 length equals 15 residues. The CDR3 is CSVVYGTGGSYEQYF. CDR3 DNA: TGCAGCGTTGTATATGGGACAGGGGGCTCCTACGAGCAGTACTTC.

The chain uses TRBV4-2 and TRBJ2-5; D possibly uses TRBD1 or TRBD2 (6 bases each). With 1 base removed from V and 5 bases from J, the gap between germline ends came to 17 bases. The CDR3 extends over 16 amino acids. Per the germline V gene, CDR1 is LGHNA and CDR2 is YNFKEQ. CDR3 bases: TGTGCCAGCAGCCAAGCCGCCGCATCCGGGGGCGAGACCCAGTACTTC. As protein: CASSQAAASGGETQYF.

This clonotype was counted only a few times. The chain links TRBV5-1 to TRBJ1-3; a weak D match, TRBD1 (6 bases). Trimming removed 4 bases at V and 2 bases at J, with 16 bases between. The CDR3 is 16 amino acids. CDR1 SGHRS and CDR2 YFSETQ come from the germline V gene. The CDR3 spells CASSMTGGPAGNTIYF. In nucleotides, the CDR3 is TGCGCCAGCAGCATGACGGGGGGCCCCGCTGGAAACACCATATATTTT.

This clonotype was counted a few times. The chain joins TRBV29-1 to TRBJ2-3; TRBD2 agrees at 7 bases. CDR3 length: 11 residues. Germline CDR1 is SQVTM and CDR2 is ANQGSEA. V was clipped by 8 bases and J by 6 bases; unmatched bases: 5. The CDR3 region is CSWGGRDTQYF. CDR3 sequence (DNA): TGCAGCTGGGGGGGTAGGGATACGCAGTATTTT.

This sequence joins TRBV4-3 and TRBJ1-1; TRBD1 matches at 11 bases. The CDR3 runs 15 residues. CDR1 and CDR2 (germline): LGHNA, YSLEER. Unmatched junction bases numbered 6, after V lost 1 base and J lost 8 bases. The CDR3 here is CASSQAGQGVAEAFF. Here the CDR3 DNA reads TGCGCCAGCAGCCAAGCGGGACAGGGGGTAGCCGAAGCTTTCTTT.

This clonotype was picked up a small number of times. The V gene is TRBV5-5, the J gene TRBJ2-7; D ambiguous. CDR3 size: 14 residues. Germline V gives CDR1 SGHKS, CDR2 YYEKEE (reference sequence). The V and J ends lost 1 base and 6 bases respectively, with 14 bases between them. CDR3 DNA: TGTGCCAGCAGCTTGCTTAGTTCCCCTTTCGAGCAGTACGTC. Encoded protein: CASSLLSSPFEQYV.

This clonotype was counted a few times. The chain combines TRBV6-2 or TRBV6-3 with TRBJ2-7; TRBD2 agrees at 9 bases. V lost 5 bases, J lost 7 bases, and 9 bases stayed unmatched. Germline V lookup: CDR1 MNHEY, CDR2 SVGEGT. This CDR3 has 14 residues. The CDR3 coding sequence is TGTGCCAGCAGTAAGGGACTAGCAGGAGGGGAGCAGTACGTC. Translation: CASSKGLAGGEQYV.

This clonotype was found a few times. V and J are TRBV6-5 and TRBJ1-1, with no clear D. The CDR3 extends over 15 amino acids. V lost 4 bases, J lost 1 base, and 13 bases lay in between. Germline CDR1 reads MNHEY; CDR2 reads SVGAGI. The CDR3 sequence: CASSFSPLGNTEAFF. CDR3 nucleotide sequence: TGTGCCAGCAGTTTTTCCCCGTTGGGGAACACTGAAGCTTTCTTT.

This clonotype has only a few counts. J is TRBJ1-3 and V is TRBV4-2, with no clear D. The CDR3 contains 16 residues. The germline gives CDR1 LGHNA, CDR2 YNFKEQ. V dropped 0 bases and J dropped 0 bases, with 9 bases sitting between them. The CDR3 reads CASSQDRAGSGNTIYF. The CDR3 coding sequence is TGTGCCAGCAGCCAAGATCGGGCGGGCTCTGGAAACACCATATATTTT.

There are a few counts of this clonotype. The V and J genes are TRBV4-2 and TRBJ2-7, with TRBD1 matching over 7 bases. Germline V gene data show CDR1 as LGHNA and CDR2 as YNFKEQ. J lost 0 bases, V lost 4 bases, and 3 bases had no gene match. CDR3 length equals 14 residues. The CDR3 protein is CASSRDSSSYEQYF. CDR3 sequence (DNA): TGTGCCAGCAGCCGGGACAGTTCCTCCTACGAGCAGTACTTC.

The V call is TRBV5-1, the J call TRBJ2-3; D is undetermined. The CDR3 spans 14 residues. V dropped 0 bases and J dropped 2 bases, with 7 bases sitting between them. The V gene's germline CDR1 is SGHRS and CDR2 YFSETQ. The CDR3 nucleotides are TGCGCCAGCAGCTTGGGGGAAATCACAGATACGCAGTATTTT. It is translated as CASSLGEITDTQYF.

This chain joins TRBV5-4 and TRBJ2-5, with 14 bases identical to TRBD2. The CDR3 extends over 17 amino acids. Germline loops: CDR1 SGHNT, CDR2 YYREEE (reference sequence). V gave up 0 bases and J gave up 5 bases; unmatched junction bases: 6. CDR3 nucleotides: TGTGCCAGCAGCTTGGGGGGACTAGCGGGGGCCGGGGAGACCCAGTACTTC. It is translated as CASSLGGLAGAGETQYF.

This clonotype was seen more than once but under ten times. In DNA form, the CDR3 reads TGTGCCAGCAGATCCCCAGGGAACTATGGCTACACCTTC. This gives the protein CASRSPGNYGYTF. The rearrangement links TRBV7-9 to TRBJ1-2; D is possibly TRBD1 (5 bases). The CDR3 contains 13 residues. CDR1 and CDR2 (germline): SEHNR, FQNEAQ (reference sequence). Trimming took off 6 bases at V and 2 bases at J, with 10 bases between the two ends. Together with reference TRBV7-9 and TRBJ1-2, the CDR3 gives the full variable domain: DTGVSQNPRHKITKRGQNVTFRCDPISEHNRLYWYRQTLGQGPEFLTYFQNEAQLEKSRLLSDRFSAERPKGSFSTLEIQRTEQGDSAMYLCASRSPGNYGYTFGSGTRLTVV.

The rearrangement links TRBV10-2 to TRBJ1-2; unclear D gene. The V end lost 3 bases, the J end lost 3 bases, and 11 bases lay between the germline ends. This CDR3 has 14 residues. Germline lookup yields CDR1 WSHSY and CDR2 SAAADI. The CDR3 sequence: CASSDRAGYYGYTF. The CDR3 nucleotides read TGCGCCAGCAGTGATCGCGCGGGCTACTATGGCTACACCTTC.

This clonotype was seen only a few times. V is TRBV19 and J is TRBJ1-1; D might be TRBD1 (6 bases). This CDR3 is 15 amino acids long. Germline CDR1 and CDR2: LNHDA and SQIVND (reference sequence). With 6 bases removed from V and 0 bases from J, the gap between germline ends came to 14 bases. CDR3 DNA: TGTGCCAGTAGCCATACAGGGATCATGAACACTGAAGCTTTCTTT. Translating gives CASSHTGIMNTEAFF.

This clonotype came up a few times. The chain employs TRBV12-3 or TRBV12-4 and TRBJ1-5; 8 bases are a match to TRBD1. The V and J ends lost 6 bases and 3 bases, in that order; junction bases with no gene match: 4. The CDR3 spans 14 residues. CDR3 protein: CASSGTGYNQPQHF. CDR3 DNA: TGTGCCAGCAGCGGGACAGGCTACAATCAGCCCCAGCATTTT.

In this sample, this clonotype turned up many times. The V and J genes are TRBV5-5 and TRBJ2-1; D call uncertain. Germline CDR1 SGHKS, CDR2 YYEKEE (reference sequence). This CDR3 is built from 12 residues. V lost 0 bases, J lost 10 bases, and 8 bases lay in between. CDR3 sequence: CASSLDVGEQFF. The CDR3, as DNA: TGTGCCAGCAGCTTGGATGTTGGGGAGCAGTTCTTC.